This record covers a single T cell receptor beta chain. The J segment lost 8 bases and the V segment lost 3 bases, leaving 14 bases of the junction unmatched. In germline, CDR1 is LGHDT, CDR2 YNNKEL (reference sequence). The CDR3 has 17 residues. The data were taken from a study of blood T cell repertoires in COVID-19. Study context: In each case, the material was cDNA or gDNA derived from T cells, B-cell-depleted T cells, or PBMCs.

Sequenced by immunoSEQ multiplex PCR; TCRdb stores in-frame clones only, minus some. The sample lists approximately 300,000 clones; 90% were seen once. This chain joins TRBV3-1 (or the pseudogene TRBV3-2) and TRBJ1-4; TRBD1 aligns across 8 bases. The clonotype was recovered from a woman younger than 45 with COVID-19, enrolled during active disease. Sequencing was done on a sample of peripheral blood. DNA of the CDR3: TGTGCCAGCAGCCAGGGCCGGGGAGGACAGGGTGGCGAAAAACTGTTTTTT. Encoded protein: CASSQGRGGQGGEKLFF.